Presented here are 7 T cell receptor beta chains from one specimen sequenced in a study of blood T cell repertoires in COVID-19. Libraries were prepared by immunoSEQ multiplex PCR; TCRdb keeps only in-frame clonotypes and omits some of them. The sample contains under 100,000 clones, roughly 86% of which appear only once. Sequencing was performed on peripheral blood. The receptor set was obtained from a human donor in a cohort sampled during active COVID-19.

The chain links TRBV28 to TRBJ1-5, with a weak D call TRBD1 (5 bases). Germline V gene data show CDR1 as MDHEN and CDR2 as SYDVKM. Trimming pared 3 bases from V and 4 bases from J, leaving 10 bases between. CDR3 length equals 14 residues. In DNA, the CDR3 is TGTGCCAGCAGTTTGTTGGGGGGTAATCAGCCCCAGCATTTT. Amino acids: CASSLLGGNQPQHF.

The chain joins TRBV10-3 to TRBJ1-4; 8 bases line up with TRBD1. V lost 8 bases, J lost 0 bases, and 5 bases stayed unmatched. The CDR3 is 15 amino acids. CDR1 is ENHRY, CDR2 SYGVKD, per germline. Written as DNA, the CDR3 is TGTGCCATCCGGGGACAGGAAACAACTAATGAAAAACTGTTTTTT. It specifies CAIRGQETTNEKLFF.

This chain uses TRBV19 with TRBJ1-1; D is perhaps TRBD1 (5 bases). The CDR3 spans 14 residues. CDR1 and CDR2 (germline): LNHDA, SQIVND (reference sequence). V gave up 5 bases and J gave up 1 base, with 11 bases separating them. The CDR3 sequence is CASSRRDGNTEAFF. The CDR3 DNA follows: TGTGCCAGTAGTCGGAGGGACGGGAACACTGAAGCTTTCTTT.

V is TRBV5-1 and J is TRBJ2-2, with D maybe TRBD2 (6 bases). CDR1 is SGHRS, CDR2 YFSETQ, per germline. The CDR3 loop spans 16 amino acids. Trimming took 4 bases from V and 0 from J, leaving 13 bases between them. DNA for the CDR3: TGCGCCAGCAGCGGGGCGGGGCAGCCGAACACCGGGGAGCTGTTTTTT. Its translation: CASSGAGQPNTGELFF.

This clone came up once. V usage is TRBV5-1 and J usage is TRBJ2-5, with 9 nucleotides matching TRBD2. V dropped 0 bases and J dropped 6; count of bases not matched to a gene: 6. CDR1 and CDR2 (germline): SGHRS, YFSETQ. This CDR3 has 15 residues. CDR3 region: CASSLGAGGRKTQYF. In DNA form, the CDR3 reads TGCGCCAGCAGCTTGGGAGCGGGGGGCCGGAAGACCCAGTACTTC.

The rearrangement joins TRBV7-3 to TRBJ2-2, with D possibly being TRBD2 (6 bases). The CDR3 loop spans 14 amino acids. Germline CDR1 is SGHTA and CDR2 is FQGTGA. V was cut by 9 bases and J by 4 bases, with 15 bases left in between. The CDR3 spells CASTPTSITGELFF. In nucleotides, the CDR3 is TGTGCCAGTACGCCGACTAGTATCACCGGGGAGCTGTTTTTT.

This rearrangement joins TRBV28 to TRBJ1-6; a weak D match, TRBD1 (6 bases). The CDR3 consists of 14 residues. Germline-derived CDR1 and CDR2 are MDHEN and SYDVKM. Deletions cut 7 bases from V and 7 bases from J, with 14 bases between. The CDR3 bases are TGTGCCAGCACCAAGGGCAGGGGCAATTCACCCCTCCACTTT. Translation: CASTKGRGNSPLHF. Together with reference TRBV28 and TRBJ1-6, the CDR3 gives the full variable domain: DVKVTQSSRYLVKRTGEKVFLECVQDMDHENMFWYRQDPGLGLRLIYFSYDVKMKEKGDIPEGYSVSREKKERFSLILESASTNQTSMYLCASTKGRGNSPLHFGNGTRLTVT.